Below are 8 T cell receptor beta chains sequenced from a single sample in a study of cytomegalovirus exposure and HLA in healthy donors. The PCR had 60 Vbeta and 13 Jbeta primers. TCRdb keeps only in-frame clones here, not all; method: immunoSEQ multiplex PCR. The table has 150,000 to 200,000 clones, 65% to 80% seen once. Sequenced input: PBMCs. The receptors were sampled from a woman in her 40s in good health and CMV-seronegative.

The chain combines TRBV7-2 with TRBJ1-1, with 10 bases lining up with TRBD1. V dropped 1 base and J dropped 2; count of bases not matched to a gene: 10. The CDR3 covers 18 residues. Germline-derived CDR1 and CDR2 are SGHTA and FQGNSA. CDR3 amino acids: CASSLGSTGGTINTEAFF. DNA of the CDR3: TGTGCCAGCAGCTTAGGTTCGACAGGGGGCACCATCAACACTGAAGCTTTCTTT. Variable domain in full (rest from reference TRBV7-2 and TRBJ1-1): GAGVSQSPSNKVTEKGKDVELRCDPISGHTALYWYRQSLGQGLEFLIYFQGNSAPDKSGLPSDRFSAERTGGSVSTLTIQRTQQEDSAVYLCASSLGSTGGTINTEAFFGQGTRLTVV.

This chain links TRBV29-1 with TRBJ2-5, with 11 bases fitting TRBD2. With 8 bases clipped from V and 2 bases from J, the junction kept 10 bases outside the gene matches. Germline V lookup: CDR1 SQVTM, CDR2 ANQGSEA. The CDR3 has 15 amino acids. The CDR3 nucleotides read TGCAGCTCCAAAGGGACTAGCGGTTTACAAGAGACCCAGTACTTC. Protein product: CSSKGTSGLQETQYF.

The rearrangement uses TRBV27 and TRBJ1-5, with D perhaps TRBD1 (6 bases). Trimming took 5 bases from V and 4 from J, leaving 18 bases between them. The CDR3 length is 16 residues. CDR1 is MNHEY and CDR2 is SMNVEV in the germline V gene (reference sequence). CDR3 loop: CASSSLDGTSNQPQHF. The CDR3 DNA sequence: TGTGCCAGCAGTAGTCTAGATGGGACATCTAATCAGCCCCAGCATTTT.

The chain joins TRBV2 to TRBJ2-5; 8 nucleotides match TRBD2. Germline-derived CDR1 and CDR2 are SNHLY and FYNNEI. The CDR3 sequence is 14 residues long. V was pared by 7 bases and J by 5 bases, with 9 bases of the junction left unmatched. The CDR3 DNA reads TGTGCCAGCAACCCGGGACTAGGAGTGGAGACCCAGTACTTC. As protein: CASNPGLGVETQYF.

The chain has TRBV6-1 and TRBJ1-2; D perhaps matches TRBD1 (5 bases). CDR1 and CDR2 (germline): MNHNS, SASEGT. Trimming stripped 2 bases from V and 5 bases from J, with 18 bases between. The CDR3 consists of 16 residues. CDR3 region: CASSETDWGVRYGYTF. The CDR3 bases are TGTGCCAGCAGTGAAACCGACTGGGGGGTACGATATGGCTACACCTTC.

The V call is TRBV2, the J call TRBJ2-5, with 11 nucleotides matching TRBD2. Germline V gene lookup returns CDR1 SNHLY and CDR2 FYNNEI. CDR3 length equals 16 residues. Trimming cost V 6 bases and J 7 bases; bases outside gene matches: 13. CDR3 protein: CASRDTSGSDWGTQYF. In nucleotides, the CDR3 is TGTGCCAGCAGGGATACTAGCGGGAGCGACTGGGGGACCCAGTACTTC.

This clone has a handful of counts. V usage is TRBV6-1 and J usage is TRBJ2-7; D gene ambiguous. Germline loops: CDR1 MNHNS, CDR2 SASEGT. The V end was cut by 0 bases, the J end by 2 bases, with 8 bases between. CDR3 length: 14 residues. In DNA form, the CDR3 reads TGTGCCAGCAGTGAAGCGAACCCGGCCTACGAGCAGTACTTC. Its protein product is CASSEANPAYEQYF.

The CDR3 DNA reads as TGTGCCAGCAGCGTGTCTCCGGGACTAGCGGGAGGGGGGGATGAGCAGTTCTTC. Translating it yields CASSVSPGLAGGGDEQFF. The V call is TRBV9, the J call TRBJ2-1, with 16 positions matching TRBD2. CDR1 SGDLS and CDR2 YYNGEE come from the germline V gene. This CDR3 has 18 amino acids. Trimming at V came to 2 bases and at J to 8 bases, leaving 10 bases not matched to a gene.